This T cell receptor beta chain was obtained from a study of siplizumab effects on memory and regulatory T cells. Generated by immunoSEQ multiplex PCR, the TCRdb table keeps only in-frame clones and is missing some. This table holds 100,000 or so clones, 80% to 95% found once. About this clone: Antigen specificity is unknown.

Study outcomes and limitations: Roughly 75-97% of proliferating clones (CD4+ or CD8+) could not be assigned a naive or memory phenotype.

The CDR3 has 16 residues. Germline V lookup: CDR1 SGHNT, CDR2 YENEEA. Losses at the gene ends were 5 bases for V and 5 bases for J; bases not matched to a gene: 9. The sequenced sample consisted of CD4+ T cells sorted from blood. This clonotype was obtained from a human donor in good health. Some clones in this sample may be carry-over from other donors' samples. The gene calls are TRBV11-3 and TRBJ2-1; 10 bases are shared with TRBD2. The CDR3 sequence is CASSPIAGGTHNEQFF. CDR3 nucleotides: TGTGCCAGCAGCCCGATAGCGGGAGGAACACACAATGAGCAGTTCTTC.